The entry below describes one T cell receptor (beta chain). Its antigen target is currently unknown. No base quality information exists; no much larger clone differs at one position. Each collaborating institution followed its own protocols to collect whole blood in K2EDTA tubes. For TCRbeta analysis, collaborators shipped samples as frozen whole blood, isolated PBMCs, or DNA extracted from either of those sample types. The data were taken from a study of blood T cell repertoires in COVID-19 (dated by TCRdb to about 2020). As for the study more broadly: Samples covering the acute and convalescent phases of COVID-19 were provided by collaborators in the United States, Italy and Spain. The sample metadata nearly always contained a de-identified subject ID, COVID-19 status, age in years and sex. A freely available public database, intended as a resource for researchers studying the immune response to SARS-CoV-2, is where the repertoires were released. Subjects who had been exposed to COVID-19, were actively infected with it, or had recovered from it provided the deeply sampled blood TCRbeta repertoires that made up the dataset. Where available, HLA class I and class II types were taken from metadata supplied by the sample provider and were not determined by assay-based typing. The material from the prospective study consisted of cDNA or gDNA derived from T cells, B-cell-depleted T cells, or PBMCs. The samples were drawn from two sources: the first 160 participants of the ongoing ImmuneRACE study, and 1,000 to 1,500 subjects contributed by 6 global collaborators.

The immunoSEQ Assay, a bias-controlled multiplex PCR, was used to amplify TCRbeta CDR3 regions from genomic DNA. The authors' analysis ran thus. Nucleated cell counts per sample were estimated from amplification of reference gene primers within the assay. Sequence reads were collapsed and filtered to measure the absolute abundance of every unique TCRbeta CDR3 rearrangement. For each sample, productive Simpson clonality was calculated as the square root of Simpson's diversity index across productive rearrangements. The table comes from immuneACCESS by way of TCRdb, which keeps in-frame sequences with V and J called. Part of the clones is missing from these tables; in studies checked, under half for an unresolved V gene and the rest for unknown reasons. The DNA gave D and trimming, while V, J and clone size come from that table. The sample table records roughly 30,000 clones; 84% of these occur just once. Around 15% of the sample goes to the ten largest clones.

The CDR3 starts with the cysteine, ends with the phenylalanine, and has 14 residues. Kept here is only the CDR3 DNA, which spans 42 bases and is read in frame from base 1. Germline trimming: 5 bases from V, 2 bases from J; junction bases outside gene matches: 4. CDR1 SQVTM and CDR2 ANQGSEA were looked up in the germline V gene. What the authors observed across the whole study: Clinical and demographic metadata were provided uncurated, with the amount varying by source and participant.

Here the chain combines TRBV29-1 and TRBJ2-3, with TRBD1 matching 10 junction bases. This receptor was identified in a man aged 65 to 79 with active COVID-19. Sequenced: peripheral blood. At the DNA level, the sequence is TGCAGCGTTCGGGACAGGGGCTACACAGATACGCAGTATTTT. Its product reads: CSVRDRGYTDTQYF.